The 9 T cell receptor beta chains below come from one sample, sequenced in a study of blood T cell repertoires in COVID-19. Using immunoSEQ multiplex PCR, the repertoire was profiled, and TCRdb retains in-frame clones only, with some absent. The sample has some 70,000 clones, around 88% seen once. Source material: peripheral blood. The receptors originated from a woman in her seventies with acute or convalescent COVID-19.

The chain uses TRBV4-1 and TRBJ2-2; TRBD1 agrees at 7 bases. The CDR3 is 15 amino acids. V trimming: 4 bases; J trimming: 7 bases; junction bases outside the gene matches: 9. Germline V CDR1 and CDR2: MGHRA, YSYEKL. The CDR3 protein is CASSLPDRVDGELFF. CDR3 bases: TGCGCCAGCAGCCTTCCAGACAGGGTTGACGGGGAGCTGTTTTTT.

J is TRBJ1-6 and V is TRBV5-1, with 8 bases fitting TRBD1. Unmatched junction bases numbered 5, after V lost 0 bases and J lost 9 bases. From germline, CDR1 is SGHRS and CDR2 YFSETQ. The CDR3 is made up of 15 amino acids. The CDR3 DNA follows: TGCGCCAGCAGCTTGGCCCCCAGGGGGCTTTCACCCCTCCACTTT. It codes for CASSLAPRGLSPLHF. The variable domain in full, with the rest retrieved from reference TRBV5-1 and TRBJ1-6, is KAGVTQTPRYLIKTRGQQVTLSCSPISGHRSVSWYQQTPGQGLQFLFEYFSETQRNKGNFPGRFSGRQFSNSRSEMNVSTLELGDSALYLCASSLAPRGLSPLHFGNGTRLTVT.

Only one count was recorded for this clone. CDR3 nucleotide sequence: TGTGCCAGCAGCTTCGGACTAGCGGGGCCCCGGGATACGCAGTATTTT. As protein: CASSFGLAGPRDTQYF. J is TRBJ2-3 and V is TRBV7-9; 12 bases fit TRBD2. Per germline, CDR1 SEHNR and CDR2 FQNEAQ (reference sequence). CDR3 length: 16 residues. After removal of 3 bases from V and 6 bases from J, the junction contained 7 bases not matched to a gene.

The chain couples TRBV28 to TRBJ1-1, with D tentatively TRBD1 (5 bases). This CDR3 spans 14 amino acids. Trimming pared 5 bases from V and 5 bases from J, leaving 15 bases between. The germline V gene has CDR1 MDHEN and CDR2 SYDVKM. The CDR3 DNA follows: TGTGCCAGCAGTCCCTCGAGTCCAGGGACTGAAGCTTTCTTT. Amino acid sequence: CASSPSSPGTEAFF.

The V call is TRBV27, the J call TRBJ2-7; TRBD1 is a possible D gene (6 bases). Germline CDR1 reads MNHEY; CDR2 reads SMNVEV (reference sequence). The ends were cut back, 2 bases at V and 4 bases at J, with 15 bases in the middle. The CDR3 spans 15 residues. CDR3 DNA sequence: TGTGCCAGCAGTTTAGGCAGGGGCAGGCTTTACGAGCAGTACTTC. Protein sequence: CASSLGRGRLYEQYF.

This chain uses TRBV19 with TRBJ1-2; possibly TRBD1 for D (5 bases). The V gene lost 1 base and the J gene lost 7 bases, with 10 bases spanning the gap. Germline V lookup: CDR1 LNHDA, CDR2 SQIVND (reference sequence). This CDR3 has 13 residues. DNA of the CDR3: TGTGCCAGTAGTATAGGGCAGGGTGGTGGCTACACCTTC. Protein: CASSIGQGGGYTF.

The gene calls are TRBV10-3 and TRBJ1-1; 7 bases fit TRBD1. Per germline, CDR1 ENHRY and CDR2 SYGVKD. CDR3 size: 15 residues. The V and J ends lost 0 bases and 0 bases, in that order; junction bases with no gene match: 1. CDR3 in DNA: TGTGCCATCAGTGAGTCGGGACAGCTGAACACTGAAGCTTTCTTT. Amino acid sequence: CAISESGQLNTEAFF.

The chain is built from TRBV6-5 and TRBJ2-7, with 8 bases aligning to TRBD1. Losses at the gene ends were 7 bases for V and 5 bases for J; bases not matched to a gene: 7. This CDR3 has 13 amino acids. Germline lookup yields CDR1 MNHEY and CDR2 SVGAGI. CDR3 in amino acids: CASTGQGINEQYF. CDR3 in DNA: TGTGCCAGCACCGGACAGGGTATCAACGAGCAGTACTTC.

CDR3 coding DNA: TGTGCCATCAGTGAGTCGGGCGAGGGGTACTTC. Protein: CAISESGEGYF. The gene calls are TRBV10-3 and TRBJ2-7; possible D gene TRBD2, 5 bases. The CDR3 spans 11 residues. Germline CDR1 ENHRY, CDR2 SYGVKD. Trimming took off 0 bases at V and 12 bases at J, with 9 bases between the two ends.